This T cell receptor (beta chain) stems from a study of T cell responses to AZD1222 COVID-19 vaccine. Germline CDR1 LGHDT, CDR2 YNNKEL (reference sequence). This CDR3 contains 15 residues. Trimming cost V 6 bases and J 1 base, with 15 bases left between them. Generated by immunoSEQ multiplex PCR, the TCRdb table keeps only in-frame clones and is missing some. The sample has under 200,000 clones; over 85% are singletons. The receptor's source is an adult who received the MenACWY meningococcal vaccine as a control. The chain recombines TRBV3-1 (or the pseudogene TRBV3-2) with TRBJ1-1; D is unresolved. Sequenced here: peripheral blood, sampled 28 days after the second dose of the MenACWY control vaccine. For the CDR3, the DNA is TGTGCCAGCAGTCCGTTGGGGAGTCGGAACACTGAAGCTTTCTTT. Its translation: CASSPLGSRNTEAFF.